This TCR beta chain emerged from a study of cytomegalovirus exposure and HLA in healthy donors. Study-wide points: Reports indicate that TCR beta sequences accurately predicted the HLA-A and HLA-B alleles of most subjects. In a later analysis, V- and J-gene trimming of beta chains associated with a DCLRE1C missense variant, replicated independently.

60 Vbeta and 13 Jbeta primers were used in PCR. Sequencing was performed with immunoSEQ multiplex PCR; in TCRdb, only in-frame clones are kept and a portion is missing. The sample holds approximately 140,000 clones, around 85% seen once. With V trimmed by 5 bases and J by 5 bases, 4 bases remained unmatched. The CDR3 runs 15 residues. From germline, CDR1 is SGHAT and CDR2 FQDESV (reference sequence). A note on this clone: Its matching antigen is unknown.

The sequence was obtained from a boy aged 10-17 years in good health and CMV-seronegative. The rearrangement links TRBV11-1 to TRBJ1-4, with TRBD1 matching 11 bases. Sequencing used PBMCs. The CDR3 sequence: CASSPGQGANEKLFF. CDR3 coding DNA: TGTGCCAGCAGCCCCGGACAGGGGGCGAATGAAAAACTGTTTTTT.